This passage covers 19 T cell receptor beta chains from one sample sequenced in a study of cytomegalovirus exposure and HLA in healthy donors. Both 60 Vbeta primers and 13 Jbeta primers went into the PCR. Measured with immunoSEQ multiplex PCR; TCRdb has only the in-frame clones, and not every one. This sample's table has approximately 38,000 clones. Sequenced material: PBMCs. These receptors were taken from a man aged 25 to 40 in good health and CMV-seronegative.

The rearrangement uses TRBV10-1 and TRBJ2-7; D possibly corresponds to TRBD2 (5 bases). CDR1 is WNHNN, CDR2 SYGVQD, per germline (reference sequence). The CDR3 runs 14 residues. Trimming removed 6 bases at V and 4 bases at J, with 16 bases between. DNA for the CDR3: TGCGCCAGCAGCCCGATCTCCTCGGGGTACGAGCAGTACTTC. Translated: CASSPISSGYEQYF.

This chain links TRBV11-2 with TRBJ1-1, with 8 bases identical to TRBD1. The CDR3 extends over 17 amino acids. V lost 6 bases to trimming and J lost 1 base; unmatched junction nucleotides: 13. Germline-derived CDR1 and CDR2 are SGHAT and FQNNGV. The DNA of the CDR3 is TGTGCCAGCAGTTTCCGGATTCGACAGGGGCCGAACACTGAAGCTTTCTTT. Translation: CASSFRIRQGPNTEAFF.

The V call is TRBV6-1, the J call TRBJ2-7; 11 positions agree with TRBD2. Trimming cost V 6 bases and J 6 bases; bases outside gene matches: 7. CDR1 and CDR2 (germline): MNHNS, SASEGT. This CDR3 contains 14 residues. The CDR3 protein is CASSTLAGEGEQYF. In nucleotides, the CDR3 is TGTGCCAGCAGCACACTAGCGGGAGAAGGCGAGCAGTACTTC.

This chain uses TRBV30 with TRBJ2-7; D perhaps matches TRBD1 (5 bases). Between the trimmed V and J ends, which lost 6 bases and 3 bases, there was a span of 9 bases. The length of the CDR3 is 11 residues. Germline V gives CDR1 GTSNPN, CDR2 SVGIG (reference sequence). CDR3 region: CACQGGYEQYF. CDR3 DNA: TGTGCCTGTCAGGGCGGCTACGAGCAGTACTTC.

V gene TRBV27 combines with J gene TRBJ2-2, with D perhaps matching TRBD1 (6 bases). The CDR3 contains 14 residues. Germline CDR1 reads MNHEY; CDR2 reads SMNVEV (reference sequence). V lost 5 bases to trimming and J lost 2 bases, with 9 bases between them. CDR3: CASSPRGNTGELFF. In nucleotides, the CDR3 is TGTGCCAGCAGTCCCAGGGGAAACACCGGGGAGCTGTTTTTT.

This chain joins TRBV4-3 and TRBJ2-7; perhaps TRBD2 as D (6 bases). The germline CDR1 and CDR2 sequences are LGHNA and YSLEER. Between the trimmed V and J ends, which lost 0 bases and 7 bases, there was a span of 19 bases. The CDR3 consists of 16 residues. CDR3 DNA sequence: TGCGCCAGCAGCCAAGATCTGGTGTCGGGGGTGGAAGAGCAGTACTTC. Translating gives CASSQDLVSGVEEQYF.

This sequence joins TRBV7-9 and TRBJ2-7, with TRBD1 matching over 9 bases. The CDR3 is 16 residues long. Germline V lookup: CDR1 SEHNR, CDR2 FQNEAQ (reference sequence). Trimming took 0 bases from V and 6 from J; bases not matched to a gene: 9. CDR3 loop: CASSLARTGEASEQYF. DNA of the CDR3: TGTGCCAGCAGCTTAGCGCGGACAGGGGAGGCCTCCGAGCAGTACTTC.

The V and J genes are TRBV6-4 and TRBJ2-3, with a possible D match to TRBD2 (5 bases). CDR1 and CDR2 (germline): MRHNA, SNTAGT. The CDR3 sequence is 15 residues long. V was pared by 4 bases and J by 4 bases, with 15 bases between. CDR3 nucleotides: TGTGCCAGCAGTGGGAGCGGAAGCGGCGCAGATACGCAGTATTTT. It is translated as CASSGSGSGADTQYF.

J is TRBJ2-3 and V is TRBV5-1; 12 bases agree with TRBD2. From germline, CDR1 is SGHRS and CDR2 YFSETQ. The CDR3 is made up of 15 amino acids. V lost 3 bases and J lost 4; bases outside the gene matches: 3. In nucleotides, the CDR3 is TGCGCCAGCAGCTCCTCTAGCGGGAGGGCAGATACGCAGTATTTT. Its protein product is CASSSSSGRADTQYF.

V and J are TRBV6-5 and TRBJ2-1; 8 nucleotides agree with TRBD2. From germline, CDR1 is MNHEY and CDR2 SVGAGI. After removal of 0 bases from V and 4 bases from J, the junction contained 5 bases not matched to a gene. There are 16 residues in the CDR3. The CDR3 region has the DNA TGTGCCAGCAGTTACTCGTCGGGACTAGTTTACAATGAGCAGTTCTTC. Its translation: CASSYSSGLVYNEQFF.

The CDR3: CASSLGARTGDEQFF. CDR3 DNA: TGCGCCAGCAGCTTGGGAGCGAGAACCGGGGATGAGCAGTTCTTC. V usage is TRBV5-1 and J usage is TRBJ2-1; possible D gene TRBD2, 5 bases. Trimming removed 0 bases from V and 8 bases from J, with 15 bases in between. CDR1 and CDR2 from the germline V gene are SGHRS and YFSETQ. The CDR3 consists of 15 residues.

The DNA for the CDR3 is TGCACCAGCACCCCCTCGACTTCCTACGAGCAGTACTTC. It translates to CTSTPSTSYEQYF. The V and J genes are TRBV1 and TRBJ2-7; TRBD2 is the table's D call and was not checked against the DNA. TRBV1 is assigned pseudogene status. The CDR3 is 13 residues long.

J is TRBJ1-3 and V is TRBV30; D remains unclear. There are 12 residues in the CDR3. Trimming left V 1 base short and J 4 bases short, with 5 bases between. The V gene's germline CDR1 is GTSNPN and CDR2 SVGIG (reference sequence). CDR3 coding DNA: TGTGCCTGGAGTGGCGGCGGAAACACCATATATTTT. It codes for CAWSGGGNTIYF.

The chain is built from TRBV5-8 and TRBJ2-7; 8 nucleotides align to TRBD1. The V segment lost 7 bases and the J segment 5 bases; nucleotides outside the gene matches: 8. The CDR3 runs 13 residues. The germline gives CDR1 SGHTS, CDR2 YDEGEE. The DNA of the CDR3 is TGTGCCAGCTGGCAGGGGGCTTACAACGAGCAGTACTTC. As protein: CASWQGAYNEQYF.

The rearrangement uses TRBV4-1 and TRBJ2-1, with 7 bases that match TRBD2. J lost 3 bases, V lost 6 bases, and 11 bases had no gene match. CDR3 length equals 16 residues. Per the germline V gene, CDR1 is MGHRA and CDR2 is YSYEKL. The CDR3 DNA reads TGCGCCAGCAGGCCGGGGATAGCGGGTCGCTACAATGAGCAGTTCTTC. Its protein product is CASRPGIAGRYNEQFF.

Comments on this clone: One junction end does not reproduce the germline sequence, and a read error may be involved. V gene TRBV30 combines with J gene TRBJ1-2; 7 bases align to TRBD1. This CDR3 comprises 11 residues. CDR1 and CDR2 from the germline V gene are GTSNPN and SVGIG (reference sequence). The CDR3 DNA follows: TGTGGCTGGAGGACAGGCGTCCGCTACACCTTC. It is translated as CGWRTGVRYTF.

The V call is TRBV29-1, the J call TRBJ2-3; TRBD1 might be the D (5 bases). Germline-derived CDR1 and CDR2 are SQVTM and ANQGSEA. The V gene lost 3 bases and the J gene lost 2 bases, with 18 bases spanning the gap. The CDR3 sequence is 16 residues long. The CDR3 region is CSVEFPRAEFTDTQYF. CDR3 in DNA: TGCAGCGTTGAGTTCCCCAGGGCTGAATTCACAGATACGCAGTATTTT.

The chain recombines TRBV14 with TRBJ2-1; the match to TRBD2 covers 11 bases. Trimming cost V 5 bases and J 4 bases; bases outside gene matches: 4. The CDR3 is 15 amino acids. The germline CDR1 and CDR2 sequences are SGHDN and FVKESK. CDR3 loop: CASSFGTSGYNEQFF. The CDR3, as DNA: TGTGCCAGCAGCTTTGGGACTAGCGGATACAATGAGCAGTTCTTC.

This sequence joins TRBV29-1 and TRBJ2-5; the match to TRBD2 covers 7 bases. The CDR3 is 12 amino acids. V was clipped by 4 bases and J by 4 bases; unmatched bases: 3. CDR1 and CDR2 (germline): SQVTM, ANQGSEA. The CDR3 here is CSVGASGETQYF. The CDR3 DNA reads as TGCAGCGTTGGTGCTAGCGGAGAGACCCAGTACTTC.